What follows are 28 T cell receptor beta chains derived from one specimen sequenced in a study of blood T cell repertoires in COVID-19. Only in-frame clones appear in the TCRdb table, and some are missing; sequencing was by immunoSEQ multiplex PCR. Among 65,000 to 80,000 clones listed, 75% to 90% were seen once. Sequencing input: peripheral blood. Source of these receptors: a man aged 45-65 years with active COVID-19.

This clone has just a few counts. The chain joins TRBV7-3 to TRBJ1-1, with 8 bases identical to TRBD1. Germline lookup yields CDR1 SGHTA and CDR2 FQGTGA. J lost 8 bases, V lost 5 bases, and 16 bases had no gene match. This CDR3 is built from 16 residues. The CDR3 DNA reads as TGTGCCAGCAGCCCACCAACAGGGGGGCCCCCCGTGGAAGCTTTCTTT. Its protein is CASSPPTGGPPVEAFF.

This chain uses TRBV6-5 with TRBJ2-7; D uncertain. This CDR3 contains 12 residues. Germline loops: CDR1 MNHEY, CDR2 SVGAGI. The V and J ends lost 6 bases and 2 bases respectively, with 8 bases between them. CDR3 nucleotide sequence: TGTGCCAGCAGGACATCGCCCTACGAGCAGTACTTC. It specifies CASRTSPYEQYF.

This rearrangement joins TRBV7-9 to TRBJ1-2, with 8 nucleotides matching TRBD1. Trimming removed 2 bases from V and 4 bases from J; junction bases left unmatched: 0. The CDR3 is 13 residues long. The V gene's germline CDR1 is SEHNR and CDR2 FQNEAQ (reference sequence). The CDR3 is CASSLQGAYGYTF. In DNA form, the CDR3 reads TGTGCCAGCAGCTTACAGGGGGCCTATGGCTACACCTTC.

The chain carries TRBV6-5 and TRBJ1-5; 7 positions agree with TRBD1. The CDR3 runs 13 residues. The germline CDR1 and CDR2 sequences are MNHEY and SVGAGI. V shed 6 bases, J shed 6 bases, and the junction held 5 bases outside the gene matches. As DNA, the CDR3 is TGTGCCAGCAGAGGAGCAGGGGGTCAGCCCCAGCATTTT. Protein sequence: CASRGAGGQPQHF.

This chain links TRBV7-8 with TRBJ1-5, with 9 bases that match TRBD1. V was clipped by 5 bases and J by 5 bases; unmatched bases: 7. The CDR3 has 15 amino acids. Germline loops: CDR1 SGHVS, CDR2 FQNEAQ. CDR3 loop: CASSPDRGPYQPQHF. The CDR3 nucleotides read TGTGCCAGCAGCCCGGACAGGGGTCCGTATCAGCCCCAGCATTTT. Based on the CDR3 plus reference TRBV7-8 and TRBJ1-5, the full variable domain is GAGVSQSPRYKVAKRGQDVALRCDPISGHVSLFWYQQALGQGPEFLTYFQNEAQLDKSGLPSDRFFAERPEGSVSTLKIQRTQQEDSAVYLCASSPDRGPYQPQHFGDGTRLSIL.

The gene calls are TRBV18 and TRBJ1-4, with a weak D call TRBD1 (6 bases). Trimming stripped 3 bases from V and 8 bases from J, with 16 bases between. CDR1 is KGHSH and CDR2 is LQKENI in the germline V gene. The length of the CDR3 is 15 residues. The CDR3 reads CASSPPNRVGEKLFF. The CDR3 bases are TGTGCCAGCTCACCCCCAAACAGGGTGGGGGAAAAACTGTTTTTT.

On this clone: The sample has other DNA sequences that encode this CDR3 too. V usage is TRBV6-1 and J usage is TRBJ2-7; the D gene is possibly TRBD2 (6 bases). The length of the CDR3 is 16 residues. CDR1 and CDR2 from the germline V gene are MNHNS and SASEGT. V lost 0 bases to trimming and J lost 4 bases, with 16 bases between them. CDR3 residues: CASSEAGGTETYEQYF. In DNA form, the CDR3 reads TGTGCCAGCAGTGAAGCCGGGGGTACAGAGACATACGAGCAGTACTTC.

The chain employs TRBV7-2 and TRBJ1-5; no firm D call. The CDR3 covers 14 residues. With 3 bases removed from V and 0 bases from J, the gap between germline ends came to 6 bases. Germline loops: CDR1 SGHTA, CDR2 FQGNSA. The CDR3 DNA sequence: TGTGCCAGCAGCTTGCAGTATAGCAATCAGCCCCAGCATTTT. Amino acids: CASSLQYSNQPQHF.

A few counts support this clone. The V call is TRBV12-3 or TRBV12-4, the J call TRBJ1-3; 7 nucleotides line up with TRBD1. Trimming cost V 7 bases and J 2 bases; bases outside gene matches: 2. There are 13 residues in the CDR3. The CDR3 loop reads CASNQGAGNTIYF. The CDR3 region has the DNA TGTGCCAGCAATCAGGGGGCTGGAAACACCATATATTTT.

The V and J genes are TRBV7-2 and TRBJ2-1; 8 bases match TRBD1. The trim removed 6 bases at V and 7 bases at J, leaving 5 bases unmatched. Germline V gives CDR1 SGHTA, CDR2 FQGNSA. The CDR3 consists of 13 residues. The CDR3 sequence is CASSPDRVNEQFF. CDR3 coding DNA: TGTGCCAGCAGTCCGGACAGGGTGAATGAGCAGTTCTTC.

The chain has TRBV18 and TRBJ2-3, with 16 bases lining up with TRBD2. This CDR3 has 17 amino acids. The V gene's germline CDR1 is KGHSH and CDR2 LQKENI. Losses at the gene ends were 3 bases for V and 4 bases for J; bases not matched to a gene: 4. CDR3 DNA sequence: TGTGCCAGCTCACCCGGGACTAGCGGGGGGGCTGCAGATACGCAGTATTTT. As protein: CASSPGTSGGAADTQYF.

This sequence joins TRBV18 and TRBJ2-7, with 8 bases aligning to TRBD1. This CDR3 has 16 amino acids. The V gene end was trimmed by 1 base and the J gene end by 7 bases; junction bases not matched to a gene: 12. Germline V lookup: CDR1 KGHSH, CDR2 LQKENI. The CDR3 DNA sequence: TGTGCCAGCTCACCACGAGTAGACAGGGGAACGGGGGAGCAGTACTTC. Its protein is CASSPRVDRGTGEQYF.

This clone has just one count. The V and J genes are TRBV28 and TRBJ1-3; TRBD1 matches at 10 bases. Germline CDR1 reads MDHEN; CDR2 reads SYDVKM. V gave up 5 bases and J gave up 1 base; unmatched junction bases: 8. This CDR3 has 17 amino acids. CDR3 sequence: CASSTLTGGISGNTIYF. CDR3 nucleotide sequence: TGTGCCAGCAGTACCTTGACAGGGGGCATATCTGGAAACACCATATATTTT.

This clone has more than one count but fewer than ten. This chain uses TRBV4-3 with TRBJ1-5, with a tentative D call TRBD1 (5 bases). V was shortened by 0 bases and J by 5 bases, with 14 bases between the two germline ends. In germline, CDR1 is LGHNA, CDR2 YSLEER. The CDR3 has 16 residues. CDR3 region: CASSQDNRQGYQPQHF. The CDR3 bases are TGCGCCAGCAGCCAAGATAACAGGCAGGGTTATCAGCCCCAGCATTTT.

The chain joins TRBV29-1 to TRBJ2-1, with 9 positions matching TRBD1. The CDR3 covers 14 residues. Per the germline V gene, CDR1 is SQVTM and CDR2 is ANQGSEA. The ends lost 6 bases at V and 6 bases at J; junction bases unmatched: 9. Here the CDR3 DNA reads TGCAGCGTGGTTCACAGGGGGCTAGTCAATGAGCAGTTCTTC. Translated, it gives CSVVHRGLVNEQFF.

This chain joins TRBV2 and TRBJ1-1; D uncertain. The CDR3 extends over 13 amino acids. V lost 2 bases and J 7 bases, leaving 11 bases between the germline ends. Germline V gene data show CDR1 as SNHLY and CDR2 as FYNNEI. CDR3 bases: TGTGCCAGCAGTGAAAATCCAGTTGATGAAGCTTTCTTT. Translated: CASSENPVDEAFF.

This clone was found a few times. The rearrangement uses TRBV28 and TRBJ1-2; D may be TRBD1 (5 bases). V was clipped by 3 bases and J by 5 bases, with 13 bases between them. This CDR3 has 14 residues. The germline CDR1 and CDR2 sequences are MDHEN and SYDVKM. The CDR3 spells CASSFQGTAYGYTF. As DNA, the CDR3 is TGTGCCAGCAGTTTTCAGGGTACAGCTTATGGCTACACCTTC.

This clone was seen only once. The chain employs TRBV6-5 and TRBJ2-7; 9 bases map to TRBD2. Germline lookup yields CDR1 MNHEY and CDR2 SVGAGI. The trim removed 11 bases at V and 2 bases at J, leaving 7 bases unmatched. This CDR3 is built from 13 residues. The CDR3 coding sequence is TGTGCCGGTTCAGCGGGGGGTCCCTACGAGCAGTACTTC. Protein product: CAGSAGGPYEQYF.

A word on this clone: A junction end diverges from the germline sequence, so it may reflect a read error. The chain joins TRBV7-2 to TRBJ1-1; D is perhaps TRBD1 (6 bases). Germline V gene lookup returns CDR1 SGHTA and CDR2 FQGNSA. The CDR3 contains 15 residues. Here the CDR3 DNA reads TGTGCCAGCAGCCTAGCTCAGGGGAAGAACACTGAAGCTTTCTTT. Its translation is CASSLAQGKNTEAFF.

The V gene is TRBV19, the J gene TRBJ1-5, with 8 bases fitting TRBD1. There are 14 residues in the CDR3. The V and J ends lost 11 bases and 3 bases, in that order; junction bases with no gene match: 9. Germline V gives CDR1 LNHDA, CDR2 SQIVND (reference sequence). CDR3: CASRTGRDNQPQHF. CDR3 coding DNA: TGTGCCTCACGGACAGGGAGGGACAATCAGCCCCAGCATTTT.

J is TRBJ1-1 and V is TRBV30; perhaps TRBD1 as D (6 bases). This CDR3 contains 15 residues. Germline V gives CDR1 GTSNPN, CDR2 SVGIG (reference sequence). V was shortened by 0 bases and J by 4 bases, with 15 bases between the two germline ends. The CDR3 nucleotides are TGTGCCTGGAGTGTACTCGGACAGAGGGGCACTGAAGCTTTCTTT. It translates to CAWSVLGQRGTEAFF.

The chain couples TRBV30 to TRBJ2-1, with 9 bases identical to TRBD1. The CDR3 length is 15 residues. Trimming removed 2 bases from V and 7 bases from J; junction bases left unmatched: 9. Germline CDR1 reads GTSNPN; CDR2 reads SVGIG (reference sequence). CDR3 coding DNA: TGTGCCTGGAGTTACCGGGACAGGGATGGGAATGAGCAGTTCTTC. It is translated as CAWSYRDRDGNEQFF.

As regards this clone: A junction boundary mismatches the germline segment, possibly from a read error. As DNA, the CDR3 is TGCGCCAGCAGGTTGGCGGTAAACACTGAAGCTTTCTTT. Protein sequence: CASRLAVNTEAFF. This chain uses TRBV5-1 with TRBJ1-1; D remains unclear. The CDR3 covers 13 residues. Per germline, CDR1 SGHRS and CDR2 YFSETQ.

This clone was counted a few times. This sequence joins TRBV4-3 and TRBJ1-6, with D possibly being TRBD1 (5 bases). Germline-derived CDR1 and CDR2 are LGHNA and YSLEER. V lost 0 bases, J lost 4 bases, and 7 bases lay in between. The CDR3 contains 15 residues. This CDR3 is CASSQDRVYNSPLHF. CDR3 in DNA: TGCGCCAGCAGCCAAGACAGGGTGTATAATTCACCCCTCCACTTT.

The V call is TRBV27, the J call TRBJ2-2, with D perhaps TRBD1 (6 bases). Looked up from germline, CDR1 is MNHEY and CDR2 is SMNVEV (reference sequence). The CDR3 sequence is 16 residues long. The V end was cut by 6 bases, the J end by 0 bases, with 14 bases between. The CDR3 here is CASRWTASANTGELFF. The CDR3 DNA reads TGTGCCAGCAGATGGACAGCATCCGCGAACACCGGGGAGCTGTTTTTT.

The V and J genes are TRBV30 and TRBJ2-1; TRBD2 aligns across 8 bases. CDR1 and CDR2 (germline): GTSNPN, SVGIG (reference sequence). The CDR3 has 14 amino acids. V was clipped by 0 bases and J by 6 bases; unmatched bases: 4. CDR3 residues: CAWSVGLVSNEQFF. The CDR3 DNA sequence: TGTGCCTGGAGTGTGGGACTAGTGTCCAATGAGCAGTTCTTC.

J is TRBJ2-7 and V is TRBV3-1 (or the pseudogene TRBV3-2); 7 bases are a match to TRBD2. The CDR3 length is 15 residues. Germline V gene lookup returns CDR1 LGHDT and CDR2 YNNKEL (reference sequence). V shed 1 base and J 3 bases; nucleotides not matched to a gene: 6. This CDR3 reads CASSQVYGGNYEQYF. In DNA, the CDR3 is TGTGCCAGCAGCCAAGTTTACGGGGGGAACTACGAGCAGTACTTC.

V and J are TRBV28 and TRBJ1-5; D might be TRBD1 (6 bases). The CDR3 is made up of 12 amino acids. Per the germline V gene, CDR1 is MDHEN and CDR2 is SYDVKM. Trimming took off 7 bases at V and 5 bases at J, with 9 bases between the two ends. CDR3: CASTYRDQPQHF. The CDR3 region has the DNA TGTGCCAGCACCTACAGGGATCAGCCCCAGCATTTT.